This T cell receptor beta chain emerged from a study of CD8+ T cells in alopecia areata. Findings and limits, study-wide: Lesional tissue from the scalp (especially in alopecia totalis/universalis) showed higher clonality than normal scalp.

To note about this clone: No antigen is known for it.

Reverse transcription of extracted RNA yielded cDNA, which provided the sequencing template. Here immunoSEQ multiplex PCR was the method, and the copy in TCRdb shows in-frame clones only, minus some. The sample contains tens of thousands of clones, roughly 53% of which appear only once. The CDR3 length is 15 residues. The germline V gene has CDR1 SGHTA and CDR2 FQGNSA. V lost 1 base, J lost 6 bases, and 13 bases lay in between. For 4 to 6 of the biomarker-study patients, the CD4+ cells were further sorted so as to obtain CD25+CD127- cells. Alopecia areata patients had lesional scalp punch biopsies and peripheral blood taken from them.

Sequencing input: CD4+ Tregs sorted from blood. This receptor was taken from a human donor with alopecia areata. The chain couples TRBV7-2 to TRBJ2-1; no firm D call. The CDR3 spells CASSLVPDASNEQFF. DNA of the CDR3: TGTGCCAGCAGCTTAGTTCCCGACGCCTCCAATGAGCAGTTCTTC.